The 21 T cell receptor beta chains listed next were all sequenced from one sample in a study of blood T cell repertoires in COVID-19. The method was immunoSEQ multiplex PCR; TCRdb's version includes in-frame clones alone and lacks a portion of them. Of 100,000 to 120,000 clones in the sample, 70% to 90% are singletons; the top ten hold 3% to 3.5%. Material for sequencing was peripheral blood. The receptors originated from a woman aged 50 to 60 with acute or convalescent COVID-19.

The chain carries TRBV5-1 and TRBJ2-7, with 7 nucleotides matching TRBD1. From germline, CDR1 is SGHRS and CDR2 YFSETQ. V trimming: 3 bases; J trimming: 2 bases; junction bases outside the gene matches: 5. The CDR3 contains 14 residues. In nucleotides, the CDR3 is TGCGCCAGCAGCTGGGGGACAGCCACCTACGAGCAGTACTTC. This encodes CASSWGTATYEQYF.

V and J are TRBV28 and TRBJ1-1, with TRBD1 matching over 10 bases. Germline CDR1 is MDHEN and CDR2 is SYDVKM. V lost 2 bases and J lost 6; bases outside the gene matches: 9. The CDR3 has 16 residues. In DNA, the CDR3 is TGTGCCAGCAGTTTACTCAAAGGGGGACAGGGGCCTGAAGCTTTCTTT. It codes for CASSLLKGGQGPEAFF.

This chain uses TRBV29-1 with TRBJ1-2; maybe TRBD1 (6 bases). The length of the CDR3 is 11 residues. V was trimmed by 6 bases and J by 8 bases, leaving 13 bases between them. CDR1 and CDR2 from the germline V gene are SQVTM and ANQGSEA. The CDR3 is CSVQRGAGYTF. DNA of the CDR3: TGCAGCGTCCAACGGGGGGCCGGCTACACCTTC.

This chain links TRBV5-1 with TRBJ1-2, with D perhaps matching TRBD1 (6 bases). Germline loops: CDR1 SGHRS, CDR2 YFSETQ. Trimming left V 2 bases short and J 4 bases short, with 9 bases between. The CDR3 is 13 amino acids. This CDR3 reads CASSFGTSYGYTF. In DNA, the CDR3 is TGCGCCAGCAGCTTCGGGACAAGCTATGGCTACACCTTC.

The V gene is TRBV7-7, the J gene TRBJ2-1; no clear D gene. This CDR3 has 13 residues. CDR1 and CDR2 (germline): SSHAT, FNYEAQ (reference sequence). V was pared by 1 base and J by 9 bases, with 10 bases between. The CDR3 coding sequence is TGTGCCAGCAGCTTAGTAGACCGAGGTGAGCAGTTCTTC. Protein sequence: CASSLVDRGEQFF.

This CDR3 reads CASTNRGRGDTQYF. The DNA of the CDR3 is TGCGCCAGCACCAACAGGGGGCGTGGAGATACGCAGTATTTT. V and J are TRBV5-1 and TRBJ2-3; 9 positions match TRBD1. V was pared by 6 bases and J by 5 bases, with 7 bases of the junction left unmatched. Germline lookup yields CDR1 SGHRS and CDR2 YFSETQ. The CDR3 extends over 14 amino acids.

The chain uses TRBV27 and TRBJ1-5, with D hard to call. The CDR3 runs 13 residues. Trimming cost V 4 bases and J 0 bases, with 4 bases left between them. Looked up from germline, CDR1 is MNHEY and CDR2 is SMNVEV (reference sequence). In nucleotides, the CDR3 is TGTGCCAGCAGTTCCTATAGCAATCAGCCCCAGCATTTT. Translation gives CASSSYSNQPQHF.

The chain couples TRBV21-1 to TRBJ2-7; no check of the table's D call, TRBD2, against the DNA was made. TRBV21-1 is labeled a pseudogene. This CDR3 has 13 amino acids. This chain's CDR3 is CASSSPTRNEQYF. CDR3 DNA sequence: TGTGCCAGCAGCTCCCCGACTAGGAACGAGCAGTACTTC.

The rearrangement links TRBV3-1 (or the pseudogene TRBV3-2) to TRBJ1-1; tentatively, D is TRBD1 (5 bases). Germline V CDR1 and CDR2: LGHDT, YNNKEL (reference sequence). CDR3 length: 16 residues. Trimming pared 1 base from V and 1 base from J, leaving 13 bases between. As DNA, the CDR3 is TGTGCCAGCAGCCAAGGCCTCCCGGACACGAACACTGAAGCTTTCTTT. Translation gives CASSQGLPDTNTEAFF.

The chain has TRBV7-2 and TRBJ2-3, with TRBD2 matching over 11 bases. This CDR3 contains 17 residues. The junction had 6 bases not matched to a gene; V was cut back by 0 bases and J by 4 bases. Germline assignment: CDR1 SGHTA and CDR2 FQGNSA. The CDR3 DNA reads as TGTGCCAGCAGCTTAGCTAGCGGGAGGGTTTTCGCAGATACGCAGTATTTT. Translating it yields CASSLASGRVFADTQYF.

This clone has only one observation. J is TRBJ2-3 and V is TRBV29-1, with 7 bases identical to TRBD2. Germline lookup yields CDR1 SQVTM and CDR2 ANQGSEA. The CDR3 covers 15 residues. V was clipped by 6 bases and J by 4 bases; unmatched bases: 13. CDR3 sequence (DNA): TGCAGCGTCGAGATCGGGAGGATGGAAGCAGATACGCAGTATTTT. It codes for CSVEIGRMEADTQYF.

The chain employs TRBV4-2 and TRBJ2-5; TRBD2 agrees at 8 bases. The CDR3 is 16 residues long. After removal of 1 base from V and 5 bases from J, the junction contained 9 bases not matched to a gene. In germline, CDR1 is LGHNA, CDR2 YNFKEQ. The CDR3 loop reads CASSQVVAGGWETQYF. As DNA, the CDR3 is TGTGCCAGCAGCCAAGTTGTGGCGGGAGGCTGGGAGACCCAGTACTTC.

V usage is TRBV19 and J usage is TRBJ2-7, with TRBD2 matching over 11 bases. The CDR3 is made up of 16 amino acids. V lost 4 bases, J lost 1 base, and 6 bases stayed unmatched. CDR1 and CDR2 from the germline V gene are LNHDA and SQIVND (reference sequence). CDR3 protein: CASSRAGTSGSYEQYF. The CDR3 nucleotides read TGTGCCAGTAGTAGGGCCGGGACTAGCGGTTCCTACGAGCAGTACTTC.

This chain uses TRBV24-1 with TRBJ2-3; 12 bases are shared with TRBD2. The CDR3 spans 17 residues. V dropped 3 bases and J dropped 4; count of bases not matched to a gene: 7. Looked up from germline, CDR1 is KGHDR and CDR2 is SFDVKD. The CDR3 sequence is CATSDPLTSGSPDTQYF. As DNA, the CDR3 is TGTGCCACCAGTGATCCTCTGACTAGCGGGAGCCCAGATACGCAGTATTTT.

The rearrangement uses TRBV6-5 and TRBJ2-2, with D possibly TRBD1 on 6 matching bases. This CDR3 is built from 12 residues. V was trimmed by 6 bases and J by 6 bases, leaving 8 bases between them. CDR1 MNHEY and CDR2 SVGAGI come from the germline V gene. The CDR3 loop reads CASRKGAGELFF. Written as DNA, the CDR3 is TGTGCCAGCAGGAAGGGGGCCGGGGAGCTGTTTTTT.

The J gene is TRBJ2-7, the V gene TRBV28; TRBD1 matches 10 bases. With V trimmed by 5 bases and J by 2 bases, 6 bases remained unmatched. This CDR3 comprises 15 residues. The V gene's germline CDR1 is MDHEN and CDR2 SYDVKM. The CDR3 loop is CASSPLGQGAYEQYF. Written as DNA, the CDR3 is TGTGCCAGCAGTCCCCTCGGACAGGGGGCCTACGAGCAGTACTTC.

CDR3 in DNA: TGTGCCAGTAGTCCCTGGGACAGCTATGGCTACACCTTC. Protein: CASSPWDSYGYTF. The V gene is TRBV19, the J gene TRBJ1-2; TRBD1 matches at 7 bases. Unmatched junction bases numbered 4, after V lost 5 bases and J lost 4 bases. The germline V gene encodes CDR1 LNHDA and CDR2 SQIVND (reference sequence). The CDR3 sequence is 13 residues long.

The chain joins TRBV6-5 to TRBJ2-3, with D maybe TRBD2 (6 bases). The CDR3 is made up of 14 amino acids. The V end lost 8 bases, the J end lost 12 bases, and 24 bases lay between the germline ends. The germline gives CDR1 MNHEY, CDR2 SVGAGI. CDR3 region: CASDRSGYQTIQYF. The CDR3 DNA follows: TGTGCCAGCGATCGTAGCGGATACCAAACCATTCAGTATTTT.

The chain links TRBV5-1 to TRBJ2-3; D might be TRBD2 (5 bases). Germline CDR1 reads SGHRS; CDR2 reads YFSETQ. Deletions cut 0 bases from V and 5 bases from J, with 10 bases between. The length of the CDR3 is 14 residues. The CDR3 here is CASSLADSEDTQYF. The DNA of the CDR3 is TGCGCCAGCAGCTTGGCGGATAGCGAAGATACGCAGTATTTT.

V is TRBV7-9 and J is TRBJ2-2, with D perhaps TRBD2 (6 bases). This CDR3 has 17 residues. Looked up from germline, CDR1 is SEHNR and CDR2 is FQNEAQ (reference sequence). Trimming removed 1 base at V and 7 bases at J, with 19 bases between. The CDR3 reads CASSLGTTGYRSGELFF. Written as DNA, the CDR3 is TGTGCCAGCAGCTTAGGGACTACGGGATATCGGAGCGGGGAGCTGTTTTTT.

The CDR3, as DNA: TGTGCCAGCAGTGACGAGACAGCCTATGGCTACACCTTC. This codes for CASSDETAYGYTF. The V call is TRBV2, the J call TRBJ1-2, with D maybe TRBD1 (5 bases). The CDR3 runs 13 residues. Germline CDR1 reads SNHLY; CDR2 reads FYNNEI. V lost 3 bases, J lost 4 bases, and 9 bases lay in between.